A selection of T cell receptor beta chains follows, all from one sample in a study of T-cell memory formation after mild COVID-19. In TCRdb, the 5' RACE reads were re-called with MiXCR into one record per CDR3 protein. Of roughly 510,000 distinct CDR3 sequences in the sample, roughly a sixth are singletons; the top ten hold roughly 7.7%. The specimen was PBMCs or a T cell subset sorted from them (not recorded which). These receptors all stem from an adult woman who had mild COVID-19 (a few samples of this study predate the infection). Cell type and time point are not known. Both conserved end residues are part of each CDR3. The order of the fields is clone size, J gene, D gene, V gene, CDR3 protein, CDR3 DNA. D genes are given only for firm matches. A clone size is listed for some rows: how often the clone was seen (once, few, many), or a class if it is expanded.

abundance: -
j_gene: TRBJ1-1
d_gene: -
v_gene: TRBV5-5
CDR3aa: CASRPQAVQPNTEAFF
CDR3nt: TGTGCCAGCAGGCCGCAAGCGGTTCAGCCGAACACTGAAGCTTTCTTT

abundance: -
j_gene: TRBJ2-2
d_gene: -
v_gene: TRBV7-8
CDR3aa: CASSPDMITGELFF
CDR3nt: TGTGCCAGCAGCCCCGACATGATCACCGGGGAGCTGTTTTTT

abundance: -
j_gene: TRBJ2-7
d_gene: -
v_gene: TRBV5-1
CDR3aa: CASSWATGTYEQYF
CDR3nt: TGCGCCAGCAGCTGGGCCACAGGAACCTACGAGCAGTACTTC

abundance: -
j_gene: TRBJ2-2
d_gene: TRBD2
v_gene: TRBV9
CDR3aa: CASSVDGGLATGELFF
CDR3nt: TGTGCCAGCAGCGTAGACGGGGGGTTGGCCACCGGGGAGCTGTTTTTT

abundance: -
j_gene: TRBJ2-3
d_gene: TRBD1
v_gene: TRBV20-1
CDR3aa: CSALSQGADPSTDTQYF
CDR3nt: TGCAGTGCTTTATCACAGGGGGCGGACCCTAGCACAGATACGCAGTATTTT

abundance: few
j_gene: TRBJ1-1
d_gene: -
v_gene: TRBV5-1
CDR3aa: CASREEGEAFF
CDR3nt: TGCGCCAGCAGGGAGGAGGGTGAAGCTTTCTTT

abundance: few
j_gene: TRBJ2-5
d_gene: -
v_gene: TRBV12-3/TRBV12-4
CDR3aa: CASSLGIEETQYF
CDR3nt: TGTGCCAGCAGCCTAGGGATAGAAGAGACCCAGTACTTC

abundance: -
j_gene: TRBJ2-7
d_gene: -
v_gene: TRBV6-1
CDR3aa: CASSEWGLGNYEQYF
CDR3nt: TGTGCCAGCAGTGAATGGGGCTTAGGCAATTACGAGCAGTACTTC

abundance: few
j_gene: TRBJ1-5
d_gene: -
v_gene: TRBV2
CDR3aa: CASSPRGFGNQPQHF
CDR3nt: TGTGCCAGCAGTCCCAGGGGCTTCGGCAATCAGCCCCAGCATTTT

abundance: once
j_gene: TRBJ2-7
d_gene: TRBD1
v_gene: TRBV4-1
CDR3aa: CASSQEGQGGPYEQYF
CDR3nt: TGCGCCAGCAGCCAAGAGGGACAGGGAGGGCCCTACGAGCAGTACTTC

abundance: -
j_gene: TRBJ2-7
d_gene: -
v_gene: TRBV20-1
CDR3aa: CSARKGPHEQYF
CDR3nt: TGCAGTGCCAGGAAGGGGCCCCACGAGCAGTACTTC

abundance: -
j_gene: TRBJ2-5
d_gene: TRBD2
v_gene: TRBV11-2
CDR3aa: CASSLDRWGLAGGETQYF
CDR3nt: TGTGCCAGCAGCTTAGATCGTTGGGGCTTAGCGGGAGGAGAGACCCAGTACTTC

abundance: few
j_gene: TRBJ2-1
d_gene: TRBD2
v_gene: TRBV4-3
CDR3aa: CASTPGGDFPYNEQFF
CDR3nt: TGCGCCAGCACCCCGGGGGGGGACTTCCCCTACAATGAGCAGTTCTTC

abundance: -
j_gene: TRBJ2-7
d_gene: TRBD1
v_gene: TRBV27
CDR3aa: CASRRTGFYEQYF
CDR3nt: TGTGCCAGCAGGAGGACAGGGTTCTACGAGCAGTACTTC

abundance: few
j_gene: TRBJ2-1
d_gene: TRBD2
v_gene: TRBV11-2
CDR3aa: CASSLGWGLEGHEQFF
CDR3nt: TGTGCCAGCAGCTTAGGTTGGGGACTAGAGGGCCATGAGCAGTTCTTC

abundance: few
j_gene: TRBJ2-2
d_gene: -
v_gene: TRBV4-1
CDR3aa: CASSQLGRTGELFF
CDR3nt: TGCGCCAGCAGCCAGCTAGGAAGAACCGGGGAGCTGTTTTTT

abundance: few
j_gene: TRBJ2-3
d_gene: TRBD1
v_gene: TRBV7-9
CDR3aa: CASSLFPLSRTGGGADTQYF
CDR3nt: TGTGCCAGCAGCTTATTCCCCCTCAGTCGAACAGGGGGCGGCGCAGATACGCAGTATTTT

abundance: many
j_gene: TRBJ2-7
d_gene: TRBD2
v_gene: TRBV27
CDR3aa: CASSSHASGKSSEQYF
CDR3nt: TGTGCCAGCAGCTCCCATGCCAGCGGGAAATCGTCCGAGCAGTACTTC

abundance: few
j_gene: TRBJ2-3
d_gene: -
v_gene: TRBV7-9
CDR3aa: CASSLGVYGHGTDTQYF
CDR3nt: TGTGCCAGCAGCTTAGGGGTCTATGGACACGGCACAGATACGCAGTATTTT

abundance: few
j_gene: TRBJ2-3
d_gene: TRBD2
v_gene: TRBV9
CDR3aa: CASSVGTSGREQYF
CDR3nt: TGTGCCAGCAGCGTCGGGACTAGCGGGAGGGAGCAGTATTTT

abundance: -
j_gene: TRBJ2-5
d_gene: TRBD1
v_gene: TRBV3-1
CDR3aa: CASSQGTGGRETQYF
CDR3nt: TGTGCCAGCAGCCAAGGGACAGGGGGCCGGGAGACCCAGTACTTC

abundance: few
j_gene: TRBJ1-3
d_gene: -
v_gene: TRBV12-3/TRBV12-4
CDR3aa: CASSYGVSGNTIYF
CDR3nt: TGTGCCAGCAGTTACGGGGTCTCTGGAAACACCATATATTTT

abundance: few
j_gene: TRBJ2-7
d_gene: -
v_gene: TRBV9
CDR3aa: CASSVVPEGTYEQYF
CDR3nt: TGTGCCAGCAGCGTAGTGCCTGAGGGGACCTACGAGCAGTACTTC

abundance: -
j_gene: TRBJ1-4
d_gene: -
v_gene: TRBV21-1
CDR3aa: CASSPSKRGTFRTNEKLFF
CDR3nt: TGTGCCAGCAGCCCAAGCAAACGGGGAACCTTCAGGACTAATGAAAAACTGTTTTTT

abundance: few
j_gene: TRBJ2-7
d_gene: -
v_gene: TRBV19
CDR3aa: CASSTEFSQGQYF
CDR3nt: TGTGCCAGTAGTACCGAATTTTCCCAGGGGCAGTACTTC

abundance: few
j_gene: TRBJ2-3
d_gene: TRBD2
v_gene: TRBV20-1
CDR3aa: CSALTSGGYSDTQYF
CDR3nt: TGCAGTGCTTTGACTAGCGGGGGGTATTCGGATACGCAGTATTTT

abundance: few
j_gene: TRBJ1-2
d_gene: -
v_gene: TRBV2
CDR3aa: CASSKSENYGYTF
CDR3nt: TGTGCCAGCAGTAAATCAGAAAACTATGGCTACACCTTC

abundance: -
j_gene: TRBJ1-1
d_gene: -
v_gene: TRBV20-1
CDR3aa: CSAMEGTMNTEAFF
CDR3nt: TGCAGTGCTATGGAGGGAACCATGAACACTGAAGCTTTCTTT

abundance: -
j_gene: TRBJ2-3
d_gene: TRBD2
v_gene: TRBV6-2/TRBV6-3
CDR3aa: CASRLGGRVGDTQYF
CDR3nt: TGTGCCAGCAGACTCGGCGGGAGGGTTGGAGATACGCAGTATTTT

abundance: -
j_gene: TRBJ2-7
d_gene: TRBD2
v_gene: TRBV18
CDR3aa: CASSPYAGGGTEQYF
CDR3nt: TGTGCCAGCTCACCCTATGCGGGGGGAGGGACCGAGCAGTACTTC

abundance: -
j_gene: TRBJ2-7
d_gene: -
v_gene: TRBV12-3/TRBV12-4
CDR3aa: CASGGLSSYEQYF
CDR3nt: TGTGCCAGCGGCGGACTAAGCTCCTACGAGCAGTACTTC

abundance: few
j_gene: TRBJ2-1
d_gene: -
v_gene: TRBV15
CDR3aa: CATSRTGSREFF
CDR3nt: TGTGCCACCAGCAGAACCGGGTCCAGAGAGTTCTTC

abundance: -
j_gene: TRBJ2-1
d_gene: -
v_gene: TRBV18
CDR3aa: CASSPQTSTGPLEEFF
CDR3nt: TGTGCCAGCTCACCACAAACGTCGACAGGACCTCTTGAGGAGTTCTTC

abundance: -
j_gene: TRBJ2-5
d_gene: -
v_gene: TRBV15
CDR3aa: CATSPWGQLQETQYF
CDR3nt: TGTGCCACCAGCCCCTGGGGGCAACTCCAAGAGACCCAGTACTTC

abundance: -
j_gene: TRBJ2-1
d_gene: TRBD2
v_gene: TRBV5-8
CDR3aa: CASVAGGLLDEQFF
CDR3nt: TGTGCCAGCGTAGCGGGAGGGCTTCTGGATGAGCAGTTCTTC

abundance: -
j_gene: TRBJ2-1
d_gene: TRBD1
v_gene: TRBV5-1
CDR3aa: CASSSTGGRYNEQFF
CDR3nt: TGCGCCAGCAGCTCGACAGGGGGGAGGTACAATGAGCAGTTCTTC

abundance: many
j_gene: TRBJ1-1
d_gene: -
v_gene: TRBV12-3/TRBV12-4
CDR3aa: CASSLRQNTEAFF
CDR3nt: TGTGCCAGCAGCTTACGACAGAACACTGAAGCTTTCTTT

abundance: -
j_gene: TRBJ1-2
d_gene: -
v_gene: TRBV7-9
CDR3aa: CASSLLTINYGYTF
CDR3nt: TGTGCCAGCAGCCTACTAACAATAAACTATGGCTACACCTTC

abundance: few
j_gene: TRBJ1-1
d_gene: -
v_gene: TRBV20-1
CDR3aa: CSARERTVYTEAFF
CDR3nt: TGCAGTGCTAGAGAACGGACAGTATACACTGAAGCTTTCTTT

abundance: -
j_gene: TRBJ1-2
d_gene: -
v_gene: TRBV29-1
CDR3aa: CSVGEAGVQTNYGYTF
CDR3nt: TGCAGCGTGGGGGAAGCCGGGGTGCAAACTAACTATGGCTACACCTTC

abundance: -
j_gene: TRBJ2-1
d_gene: -
v_gene: TRBV7-9
CDR3aa: CASSLGVERNEQFF
CDR3nt: TGTGCCAGCAGCTTAGGGGTGGAACGCAATGAGCAGTTCTTC

abundance: many
j_gene: TRBJ2-2
d_gene: -
v_gene: TRBV5-1
CDR3aa: CASSRNRDSSNTGELFF
CDR3nt: TGCGCCAGCAGCCGCAACCGGGACTCGTCGAACACCGGGGAGCTGTTTTTT

abundance: -
j_gene: TRBJ1-2
d_gene: -
v_gene: TRBV5-6
CDR3aa: CASSSDWGITNYGYTF
CDR3nt: TGTGCCAGCAGTTCTGATTGGGGAATAACTAACTATGGCTACACCTTC

abundance: many
j_gene: TRBJ2-1
d_gene: TRBD1
v_gene: TRBV4-1
CDR3aa: CASSQAPGQGGSNEQFF
CDR3nt: TGCGCCAGCAGCCAAGCCCCAGGACAGGGTGGCTCAAATGAGCAGTTCTTC

abundance: -
j_gene: TRBJ2-5
d_gene: TRBD2
v_gene: TRBV24-1
CDR3aa: CATSRTSGSAPETQYF
CDR3nt: TGTGCCACCAGCCGGACTAGCGGGAGTGCACCAGAGACCCAGTACTTC

abundance: -
j_gene: TRBJ2-3
d_gene: TRBD2
v_gene: TRBV9
CDR3aa: CASSRTLNRGDLRTDTQYF
CDR3nt: TGTGCCAGCAGCCGAACCCTCAATCGGGGGGATTTACGGACAGATACGCAGTATTTT

abundance: few
j_gene: TRBJ1-1
d_gene: -
v_gene: TRBV20-1
CDR3aa: CSARDLRTAEAFF
CDR3nt: TGCAGTGCTAGAGACCTAAGGACGGCTGAAGCTTTCTTT

abundance: -
j_gene: TRBJ1-2
d_gene: -
v_gene: TRBV7-9
CDR3aa: CASSHEGLGANYGYTF
CDR3nt: TGTGCCAGCAGTCACGAGGGGTTGGGAGCTAACTATGGCTACACCTTC

abundance: few
j_gene: TRBJ1-1
d_gene: -
v_gene: TRBV2
CDR3aa: CASSEYQGSTEAFF
CDR3nt: TGTGCCAGCAGTGAATATCAGGGTAGCACTGAAGCTTTCTTT

abundance: -
j_gene: TRBJ2-5
d_gene: TRBD2
v_gene: TRBV2
CDR3aa: CASSEGLAGGPGTQYF
CDR3nt: TGTGCCAGCAGTGAGGGACTAGCGGGGGGGCCAGGGACCCAGTACTTC

abundance: few
j_gene: TRBJ2-7
d_gene: TRBD1
v_gene: TRBV7-7
CDR3aa: CASSHGQGRYEQYF
CDR3nt: TGTGCTAGCAGCCACGGACAGGGGCGATACGAGCAGTACTTC

abundance: -
j_gene: TRBJ2-2
d_gene: -
v_gene: TRBV15
CDR3aa: CATSRDKRQRGIRNTGELFF
CDR3nt: TGTGCCACCAGCAGAGATAAACGACAAAGGGGGATTAGGAACACCGGGGAGCTGTTTTTT

abundance: -
j_gene: TRBJ2-5
d_gene: TRBD2
v_gene: TRBV6-6
CDR3aa: CASSLFPGLVSGTQYF
CDR3nt: TGTGCCAGCAGTTTGTTCCCGGGACTAGTGTCAGGGACCCAGTACTTC

abundance: -
j_gene: TRBJ1-1
d_gene: -
v_gene: TRBV4-1
CDR3aa: CASSPRGTGNTEAFF
CDR3nt: TGCGCCAGCAGCCCAAGGGGTACTGGGAACACTGAAGCTTTCTTT

abundance: few
j_gene: TRBJ1-1
d_gene: -
v_gene: TRBV12-3/TRBV12-4
CDR3aa: CASRPPGGHPMNTEAFF
CDR3nt: TGTGCCAGCAGACCCCCGGGTGGGCACCCCATGAACACTGAAGCTTTCTTT

abundance: few
j_gene: TRBJ1-4
d_gene: -
v_gene: TRBV12-3/TRBV12-4
CDR3aa: CASGYREGEKLFF
CDR3nt: TGTGCCAGCGGATACAGGGAGGGGGAAAAACTGTTTTTT

abundance: -
j_gene: TRBJ2-1
d_gene: TRBD1
v_gene: TRBV5-1
CDR3aa: CASSGGQGPLSDEQFF
CDR3nt: TGCGCCAGCAGCGGCGGACAGGGGCCCCTATCCGATGAGCAGTTCTTC